Below are 2 T cell receptor beta chains sequenced from a single sample in a study of cytomegalovirus exposure and HLA in healthy donors. The PCR contained 60 Vbeta and 13 Jbeta primers. Repertoires were generated with immunoSEQ multiplex PCR, while TCRdb's copy carries only in-frame clones and drops some. Of approximately 180,000 clones detected, roughly 80% appear once; the ten largest clones hold 13%. Sequencing was carried out using PBMCs. The source is a woman aged 45-60 years in good health and CMV-seropositive.

This chain uses TRBV7-8 with TRBJ1-1; 9 bases agree with TRBD1. The CDR3 contains 17 residues. V lost 0 bases to trimming and J lost 2 bases; unmatched junction nucleotides: 7. Per the germline V gene, CDR1 is SGHVS and CDR2 is FQNEAQ. In DNA form, the CDR3 reads TGTGCCAGCAGCTTAGCCGTTCCGGGACAGGGAAACACTGAAGCTTTCTTT. It is translated as CASSLAVPGQGNTEAFF.

J is TRBJ1-3 and V is TRBV4-1, with D unresolved. This CDR3 has 17 residues. The germline V gene has CDR1 MGHRA and CDR2 YSYEKL. V dropped 1 base and J dropped 0 bases, with 13 bases sitting between them. DNA for the CDR3: TGCGCCAGCAGCCAAGGTGGAGGCAAGTCCTCTGGAAACACCATATATTTT. Encoded protein: CASSQGGGKSSGNTIYF.